This T cell receptor beta chain was captured by sequencing in a study of T-cell memory formation after mild COVID-19. The CDR3 contains 13 residues. V lost 4 bases to trimming and J lost 8 bases, with 12 bases between them. CDR1 is SGHRS and CDR2 is YFSETQ in the germline V gene. 5'RACE with constant-segment primers yielded barcoded, UMI-tagged TCR alpha and TCR beta cDNA libraries. From the 5' RACE reads, TCRdb called clonotypes with MiXCR, one entry per CDR3 protein. Among 120,000 or so distinct CDR3 sequences listed, 16% were seen once. Broader study findings: In pre-infection memory, a portion of responding clones appeared, which suggested that cross-reactive memory joined. Those CD4+ clones that contracted were mainly in CM and EM (CD8+ ones in EMRA). Proof of SARS-CoV-2 specificity was absent for the second-wave clones that crested on day 37.

A remark on this clonotype: Its target is not known.

V and J are TRBV5-1 and TRBJ1-4; D is possibly TRBD1 (5 bases). What was sequenced was PBMCs or a T cell subset sorted from them (not recorded which). The TCR comes from an adult woman who had mild COVID-19 (a few samples of this study predate the infection). Cell type and time point are not known. CDR3 amino acids: CASSGQGAEKLFF. CDR3 in DNA: TGCGCCAGCAGCGGGCAGGGTGCCGAAAAACTGTTTTTT.